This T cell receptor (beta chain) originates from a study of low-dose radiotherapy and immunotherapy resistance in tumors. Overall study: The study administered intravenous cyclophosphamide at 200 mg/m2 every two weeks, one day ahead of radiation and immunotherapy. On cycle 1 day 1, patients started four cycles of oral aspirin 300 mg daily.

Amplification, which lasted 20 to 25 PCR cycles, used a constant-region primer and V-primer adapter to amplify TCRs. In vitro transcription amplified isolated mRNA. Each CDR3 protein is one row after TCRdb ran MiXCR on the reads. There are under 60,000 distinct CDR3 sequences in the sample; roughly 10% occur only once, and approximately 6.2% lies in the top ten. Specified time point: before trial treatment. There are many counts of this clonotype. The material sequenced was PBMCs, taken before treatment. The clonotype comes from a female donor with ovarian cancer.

The CDR3 nucleotides read TGCGCCAGCAGCTCCCGACAGGGCGACTATGGCTACACCTTC. This encodes CASSSRQGDYGYTF. The chain couples TRBV5-1 to TRBJ1-2; 7 bases match TRBD1. The trim removed 3 bases at V and 3 bases at J, leaving 5 bases unmatched. The CDR3 has 14 residues. In germline, CDR1 is SGHRS, CDR2 YFSETQ.